This T cell receptor beta chain was sequenced for a study of T-cell reconstitution after alpha-beta-depleted transplantation in children. The germline V gene has CDR1 LGHNA and CDR2 YSLEER. This CDR3 spans 16 amino acids. V shed 0 bases and J shed 0 bases, with 8 bases lying between them. For TCRbeta, the library was prepared with unique molecular identifiers. Each CDR3 protein is one row after TCRdb ran MiXCR on the PCR reads. The sample consists of over 550,000 distinct CDR3 sequences, 10% of them appearing once. This clonotype originated in a human donor who donated a stem cell graft to a child with acute myeloid leukemia. This chain uses TRBV4-3 with TRBJ1-4; D gene uncertain. The specimen was PBMCs from the stem cell graft donor, collected from the stem cell graft. CDR3 sequence: CASSQDLGPTNEKLFF. Written as DNA, the CDR3 is TGCGCCAGCAGCCAAGATCTAGGGCCAACTAATGAAAAACTGTTTTTT.